The 32 T cell receptor beta chains listed next were all sequenced from one sample in a study of cytomegalovirus exposure and HLA in healthy donors. It was with 60 Vbeta and 13 Jbeta primers that the PCR ran. The table came from immunoSEQ multiplex PCR; TCRdb's copy has only in-frame clones and leaves some out. The sample shows about 75,000 clones, and about 3.8% sits with its ten largest clones. The sequenced sample was PBMCs. The source is a man in his late teens or twenties in good health and CMV-seropositive.

The rearrangement joins TRBV4-1 to TRBJ1-2, with 11 bases identical to TRBD1. The CDR3 is 15 amino acids. V trimming: 0 bases; J trimming: 7 bases; junction bases outside the gene matches: 4. CDR1 and CDR2 from the germline V gene are MGHRA and YSYEKL. For the CDR3, the DNA is TGCGCCAGCAGCCAAGACACGGGACAGGGGGTTGGCTACACCTTC. As protein: CASSQDTGQGVGYTF.

The chain uses TRBV5-1 and TRBJ2-5; 10 nucleotides align to TRBD1. Germline-derived CDR1 and CDR2 are SGHRS and YFSETQ. The trim removed 5 bases at V and 2 bases at J, leaving 9 bases unmatched. This CDR3 is built from 16 residues. Here the CDR3 reads CASRTDPGQGQETQYF. The CDR3 region has the DNA TGCGCCAGCAGGACGGATCCGGGACAGGGGCAAGAGACCCAGTACTTC.

The J gene is TRBJ1-1, the V gene TRBV5-1, with 8 nucleotides matching TRBD1. V was clipped by 3 bases and J by 5 bases; unmatched bases: 6. Germline-derived CDR1 and CDR2 are SGHRS and YFSETQ. The CDR3 runs 14 residues. The CDR3 nucleotides are TGCGCCAGCAGCTCACAGGGGGGAGGGACTGAAGCTTTCTTT. This gives the protein CASSSQGGGTEAFF.

The gene calls are TRBV6-5 and TRBJ2-4; D possibly corresponds to TRBD1 (6 bases). CDR3 size: 14 residues. Germline CDR1 reads MNHEY; CDR2 reads SVGAGI. V was clipped by 5 bases and J by 1 base, with 9 bases between them. The CDR3 protein is CASSRRGAKNIQYF. CDR3 bases: TGTGCCAGCAGTCGCAGGGGTGCCAAAAACATTCAGTACTTC.

V is TRBV6-6 and J is TRBJ1-1; tentatively, D is TRBD1 (6 bases). CDR3 length equals 13 residues. V lost 6 bases and J lost 1, with 9 bases in between. Germline V gene sequence: CDR1 MNHNY, CDR2 SVGAGI (reference sequence). The CDR3 is CASRRTANTEAFF. In DNA, the CDR3 is TGTGCCAGCAGGCGGACAGCGAACACTGAAGCTTTCTTT.

The chain employs TRBV25-1 and TRBJ2-7, with TRBD1 matching 8 bases. The CDR3 spans 16 residues. Germline V gene data show CDR1 as MGHDK and CDR2 as SYGVNS. The V gene end was trimmed by 6 bases and the J gene end by 6 bases; junction bases not matched to a gene: 16. The CDR3 protein is CASRSYRGYLLSEQYF. Written as DNA, the CDR3 is TGTGCCAGCAGATCCTACAGGGGGTATTTGTTGAGCGAGCAGTACTTC.

The genes are TRBV5-1 and TRBJ2-5; possibly TRBD2 for D (7 bases). The better agreement between TRBJ2-7 and the DNA end casts doubt on the J call. The CDR3 runs to 15 residues. Germline V gene sequence: CDR1 SGHRS, CDR2 YFSETQ. The CDR3 spells CASSLGGGRTYEQYF. CDR3 nucleotides: TGCGCCAGCAGCTTGGGGGGGGGCAGAACCTACGAGCAGTACTTC.

This sequence joins TRBV19 and TRBJ1-3; perhaps TRBD1 as D (6 bases). V gave up 5 bases and J gave up 1 base, with 15 bases separating them. CDR3 size: 16 residues. Germline V gene sequence: CDR1 LNHDA, CDR2 SQIVND (reference sequence). The CDR3 nucleotides read TGTGCCAGTAGTTTTCCGGGACACGCGTCTGGAAACACCATATATTTT. Translating it yields CASSFPGHASGNTIYF.

This sequence joins TRBV11-2 and TRBJ1-2; D ambiguous. In germline, CDR1 is SGHAT, CDR2 FQNNGV. The CDR3 has 15 residues. V lost 2 bases and J 3 bases, leaving 13 bases between the germline ends. The CDR3 loop is CASSLQSDPYYGYTF. In DNA form, the CDR3 reads TGTGCCAGCAGCTTACAGAGCGACCCGTACTATGGCTACACCTTC.

The genes are TRBV7-9 and TRBJ2-3, with 16 bases that match TRBD2. The ends lost 5 bases at V and 4 bases at J; junction bases unmatched: 6. The germline V gene has CDR1 SEHNR and CDR2 FQNEAQ (reference sequence). The CDR3 is 17 residues long. The CDR3 protein is CASSLGLAGGPSDTQYF. The DNA for the CDR3 is TGTGCCAGCAGCCTGGGACTAGCGGGGGGGCCATCAGATACGCAGTATTTT.

The chain joins TRBV5-1 to TRBJ2-5; 13 positions match TRBD2. This CDR3 spans 17 amino acids. The V gene end was trimmed by 2 bases and the J gene end by 5 bases; junction bases not matched to a gene: 9. Per the germline V gene, CDR1 is SGHRS and CDR2 is YFSETQ. The CDR3 region is CASSFGLAGDGPETQYF. CDR3 nucleotide sequence: TGCGCCAGCAGCTTTGGACTAGCGGGGGACGGGCCGGAGACCCAGTACTTC.

The V call is TRBV2, the J call TRBJ2-1, with 9 bases aligning to TRBD2. This CDR3 is 16 amino acids long. V was clipped by 3 bases and J by 7 bases; unmatched bases: 10. The germline V gene has CDR1 SNHLY and CDR2 FYNNEI. CDR3 residues: CASSDATSGQQNEQFF. The CDR3 DNA sequence: TGTGCCAGCAGTGACGCGACTAGCGGCCAGCAGAATGAGCAGTTCTTC.

CDR3 protein: CASSQEQLPYNEQFF. Written as DNA, the CDR3 is TGTGCCAGCAGCCAAGAACAGCTCCCCTACAATGAGCAGTTCTTC. The chain is built from TRBV4-2 and TRBJ2-1; unclear D gene. The CDR3 runs 15 residues. Trimming took 0 bases from V and 2 from J, leaving 8 bases between them. Germline assignment: CDR1 LGHNA and CDR2 YNFKEQ.

The chain recombines TRBV9 with TRBJ2-1, with TRBD1 identical over 7 bases. V shed 0 bases, J shed 3 bases, and the junction held 6 bases outside the gene matches. Per germline, CDR1 SGDLS and CDR2 YYNGEE. The CDR3 sequence is 16 residues long. The CDR3 DNA reads as TGTGCCAGCAGCGTAGCTGGGACAGTCAGCTACAATGAGCAGTTCTTC. Protein: CASSVAGTVSYNEQFF.

The genes are TRBV5-1 and TRBJ2-1; D is perhaps TRBD1 (6 bases). V was pared by 6 bases and J by 2 bases, with 18 bases between. There are 16 residues in the CDR3. Germline CDR1 reads SGHRS; CDR2 reads YFSETQ. CDR3 residues: CASTKVGGATYNEQFF. As DNA, the CDR3 is TGCGCCAGCACCAAAGTAGGGGGTGCCACCTACAATGAGCAGTTCTTC.

The chain recombines TRBV10-3 with TRBJ2-7; TRBD2 agrees at 7 bases. Germline loops: CDR1 ENHRY, CDR2 SYGVKD. After removal of 0 bases from V and 4 bases from J, the junction contained 9 bases not matched to a gene. This CDR3 comprises 16 residues. In nucleotides, the CDR3 is TGTGCCATCAGTGAGTCGGTCGGGAGGAAGGCGTACGAGCAGTACTTC. Its translation is CAISESVGRKAYEQYF.

The J gene is TRBJ2-7, the V gene TRBV7-9; D not certain. The length of the CDR3 is 15 residues. V dropped 1 base and J dropped 2 bases, with 12 bases sitting between them. In germline, CDR1 is SEHNR, CDR2 FQNEAQ (reference sequence). The CDR3 bases are TGTGCCAGCAGCTTAGAGCCGTCCATCGCCTACGAGCAGTACTTC. Translated: CASSLEPSIAYEQYF.

The rearrangement links TRBV19 to TRBJ1-1, with a weak D call TRBD1 (5 bases). Germline loops: CDR1 LNHDA, CDR2 SQIVND (reference sequence). The CDR3 contains 14 residues. V was shortened by 6 bases and J by 7 bases, with 18 bases between the two germline ends. This CDR3 is CASRFGGGADEAFF. DNA of the CDR3: TGTGCCAGTAGATTTGGGGGAGGGGCAGATGAAGCTTTCTTT.

The chain employs TRBV27 and TRBJ1-2; no firm D call. Trimming removed 5 bases at V and 5 bases at J, with 9 bases between. From germline, CDR1 is MNHEY and CDR2 SMNVEV (reference sequence). The CDR3 consists of 12 residues. The CDR3 bases are TGTGCCAGCAGTCCCCGAGGTTATGGCTACACCTTC. It yields the protein CASSPRGYGYTF.

This clone registers medium-sized by frequency. The CDR3 loop reads CATSRAWTGGQYSYEQYF. The CDR3 DNA follows: TGTGCCACCAGCAGAGCATGGACAGGGGGACAGTACTCCTACGAGCAGTACTTC. The chain uses TRBV15 and TRBJ2-7; 10 nucleotides agree with TRBD1. The length of the CDR3 is 18 residues. V dropped 1 base and J dropped 0; count of bases not matched to a gene: 9. The germline V gene has CDR1 LNHNV and CDR2 YYDKDF (reference sequence). Full variable domain (remainder filled in from reference TRBV15 and TRBJ2-7): DAMVIQNPRYQVTQFGKPVTLSCSQTLNHNVMYWYQQKSSQAPKLLFHYYDKDFNNEADTPDNFQSRRPNTSFCFLDIRSPGLGDTAMYLCATSRAWTGGQYSYEQYFGPGTRLTVT.

V and J are TRBV5-1 and TRBJ2-7, with TRBD1 matching over 11 bases. The CDR3 has 18 amino acids. Germline CDR1 and CDR2: SGHRS and YFSETQ. Trimming took 2 bases from V and 7 from J; bases not matched to a gene: 17. CDR3 protein: CASSFLNPSGTGGGEQYF. The DNA for the CDR3 is TGCGCCAGCAGCTTTTTAAATCCGTCCGGGACAGGGGGTGGAGAGCAGTACTTC.

The chain is built from TRBV15 and TRBJ2-3; D call uncertain. V lost 11 bases to trimming and J lost 2 bases, with 17 bases between them. Germline V gene sequence: CDR1 LNHNV, CDR2 YYDKDF (reference sequence). The CDR3 runs to 14 residues. The CDR3 sequence: CAPEWASPTDTQYF. The CDR3 coding sequence is TGTGCCCCCGAGTGGGCCAGTCCCACAGATACGCAGTATTTT.

The rearrangement links TRBV2 to TRBJ1-2, with 7 bases that match TRBD1. The V segment lost 6 bases and the J segment 0 bases; nucleotides outside the gene matches: 4. The CDR3 has 14 residues. CDR1 SNHLY and CDR2 FYNNEI come from the germline V gene. The CDR3 sequence is CASRGQITNYGYTF. The DNA of the CDR3 is TGTGCCAGCAGGGGACAGATTACTAACTATGGCTACACCTTC.

V gene TRBV5-1 combines with J gene TRBJ2-1, with 9 nucleotides matching TRBD1. Germline trimming cut 4 bases from V and 4 bases from J; bases unmatched to any gene: 3. The germline gives CDR1 SGHRS, CDR2 YFSETQ. This CDR3 comprises 14 residues. The CDR3 DNA sequence: TGCGCCAGCAGCCCGGGACAGGGTTACAATGAGCAGTTCTTC. Its protein is CASSPGQGYNEQFF.

The genes are TRBV7-2 and TRBJ1-2; unclear D gene. V was cut by 4 bases and J by 12 bases, with 15 bases left in between. CDR3 length: 12 amino acids. From germline, CDR1 is SGHTA and CDR2 FQGNSA. The CDR3 protein is CASSSSGVANTF. The CDR3 region has the DNA TGTGCCAGCAGCTCCAGCGGGGTAGCGAACACCTTC. The whole variable domain, filled in from reference TRBV7-2 and TRBJ1-2, reads GAGVSQSPSNKVTEKGKDVELRCDPISGHTALYWYRQSLGQGLEFLIYFQGNSAPDKSGLPSDRFSAERTGGSVSTLTIQRTQQEDSAVYLCASSSSGVANTFGSGTRLTVV.

This sequence joins TRBV30 and TRBJ2-3; perhaps TRBD2 as D (6 bases). V was shortened by 6 bases and J by 0 bases, with 10 bases between the two germline ends. Germline assignment: CDR1 GTSNPN and CDR2 SVGIG (reference sequence). The CDR3 totals 13 residues. CDR3 bases: TGTGCCTGCCCCGGGACTAGCACAGATACGCAGTATTTT. Translation gives CACPGTSTDTQYF.

The rearrangement joins TRBV27 to TRBJ2-3, with a weak D call TRBD1 (6 bases). Trimming took off 4 bases at V and 5 bases at J, with 7 bases between the two ends. Looked up from germline, CDR1 is MNHEY and CDR2 is SMNVEV (reference sequence). CDR3 size: 12 residues. CDR3 protein: CASSSRGDTQYF. DNA of the CDR3: TGTGCCAGCAGTTCCAGGGGAGATACGCAGTATTTT.

The chain joins TRBV6-1 to TRBJ2-3; perhaps TRBD2 as D (5 bases). This CDR3 has 15 residues. V lost 2 bases and J lost 2, with 11 bases in between. Germline lookup yields CDR1 MNHNS and CDR2 SASEGT. The CDR3 sequence is CASSEKADFTDTQYF. CDR3 DNA: TGTGCCAGCAGTGAAAAAGCGGATTTCACAGATACGCAGTATTTT.

V gene TRBV11-2 combines with J gene TRBJ1-1, with D unclear. Trimming removed 1 base from V and 7 bases from J, with 13 bases in between. This CDR3 is 14 amino acids long. CDR1 and CDR2 from the germline V gene are SGHAT and FQNNGV. CDR3 sequence (DNA): TGTGCCAGCAGCTTAGTCGATTTTCGGGGTGAAGCTTTCTTT. It yields the protein CASSLVDFRGEAFF.

This chain connects TRBV5-1 to TRBJ2-2; a possible D gene is TRBD1 (6 bases). The germline V gene encodes CDR1 SGHRS and CDR2 YFSETQ. The V and J ends lost 0 bases and 4 bases respectively, with 16 bases between them. The CDR3 runs to 17 residues. In nucleotides, the CDR3 is TGCGCCAGCAGCTTGGACAGGGCTGGCCTGGGCACCGGGGAGCTGTTTTTT. Translating it yields CASSLDRAGLGTGELFF.

The chain is built from TRBV18 and TRBJ1-2; no firm D call. The CDR3 length is 13 residues. The germline CDR1 and CDR2 sequences are KGHSH and LQKENI. V lost 2 bases to trimming and J lost 2 bases, with 6 bases between them. CDR3 sequence (DNA): TGTGCCAGCTCACCAGAGGGCAACTATGGCTACACCTTC. Its translation: CASSPEGNYGYTF.

The genes are TRBV9 and TRBJ2-7; D is unresolved. Trimming shortened V by 7 bases and J by 3 bases, and 8 bases separated the two germline ends. This CDR3 is built from 11 residues. Germline assignment: CDR1 SGDLS and CDR2 YYNGEE. This CDR3 is CASGQNYEQYF. For the CDR3, the DNA is TGTGCCAGCGGTCAGAACTACGAGCAGTACTTC.